These 5 T cell receptor beta chains originate from one sample sequenced in a study of blood T cell repertoires in COVID-19. Measured with immunoSEQ multiplex PCR; TCRdb has only the in-frame clones, and not every one. The sample contains under 60,000 clones, around 87% of which appear only once. The sequenced material came from peripheral blood. The receptors here all came from a woman aged 55-69 years with COVID-19, enrolled during active disease.

V is TRBV5-6 and J is TRBJ2-7, with D tentatively TRBD2 (6 bases). The CDR3 is 13 residues long. Trimming pared 4 bases from V and 9 bases from J, leaving 17 bases between. CDR1 and CDR2 (germline): SGHDT, YYEEEE. CDR3 protein: CASSRETSLSQYF. In DNA, the CDR3 is TGTGCCAGCAGCCGGGAGACTAGTCTGTCGCAGTACTTC.

The chain is built from TRBV20-1 and TRBJ2-1; 8 bases line up with TRBD2. The germline gives CDR1 DFQATT, CDR2 SNEGSKA (reference sequence). The CDR3 extends over 11 amino acids. J was trimmed by 12 bases and V by 1 base; bases with no gene match: 2. For the CDR3, the DNA is TGCAGTGCTAGAGCCGGGACTAGGCAGTTCTTC. Protein sequence: CSARAGTRQFF.

The chain uses TRBV28 and TRBJ1-5; 9 bases are a match to TRBD1. V dropped 5 bases and J dropped 4; count of bases not matched to a gene: 9. The length of the CDR3 is 16 residues. CDR1 MDHEN and CDR2 SYDVKM come from the germline V gene. CDR3 amino acids: CASSRPGTGRNQPQHF. DNA for the CDR3: TGTGCCAGCAGTCGGCCCGGGACAGGGAGGAATCAGCCCCAGCATTTT.

The V call is TRBV7-9, the J call TRBJ2-5, with TRBD2 matching over 9 bases. Germline CDR1 is SEHNR and CDR2 is FQNEAQ (reference sequence). CDR3 length: 15 amino acids. V dropped 1 base and J dropped 4; count of bases not matched to a gene: 4. The CDR3 nucleotides read TGTGCCAGCAGCTTAGGGGGACTAGCTGGAGAGACCCAGTACTTC. Encoded protein: CASSLGGLAGETQYF. Supplemented by reference TRBV7-9 and TRBJ2-5, the full variable domain reads DTGVSQNPRHKITKRGQNVTFRCDPISEHNRLYWYRQTLGQGPEFLTYFQNEAQLEKSRLLSDRFSAERPKGSFSTLEIQRTEQGDSAMYLCASSLGGLAGETQYFGPGTRLLVL.

This chain uses TRBV24-1 with TRBJ2-2, with 9 bases matching TRBD2. The germline gives CDR1 KGHDR, CDR2 SFDVKD. The CDR3 extends over 18 amino acids. V shed 3 bases, J shed 0 bases, and the junction held 7 bases outside the gene matches. CDR3 sequence (DNA): TGTGCCACCAGTGATGACCCTCGACTAGCGGCGAACACCGGGGAGCTGTTTTTT. The encoded protein is CATSDDPRLAANTGELFF.